Listed here are 28 T cell receptor beta chains from one sample, sequenced in a study of control samples from healthy donors and cancer patients. Only in-frame clones appear in the TCRdb table, and some are missing; sequencing was by immunoSEQ multiplex PCR. Of 100,000 to 150,000 clones in the sample, 92% were seen once. The sample consisted of PBMCs. Receptors were obtained from a man older than 75 with head and neck cancer.

The chain carries TRBV19 and TRBJ1-2; D possibly corresponds to TRBD1 (5 bases). There are 14 residues in the CDR3. V was clipped by 5 bases and J by 2 bases, with 12 bases between them. CDR1 and CDR2 from the germline V gene are LNHDA and SQIVND (reference sequence). The CDR3 sequence: CASSAPDRNYGYTF. CDR3 DNA sequence: TGTGCCAGTAGTGCCCCCGACAGAAACTATGGCTACACCTTC.

Only a few counts were recorded for this clone. The rearrangement uses TRBV4-3 and TRBJ2-7; 8 bases line up with TRBD2. This CDR3 region has 17 residues. Germline V gene sequence: CDR1 LGHNA, CDR2 YSLEER. V shed 0 bases, J shed 4 bases, and the junction held 11 bases outside the gene matches. This CDR3 is CASSQDSAGGRSYEQYF. CDR3 in DNA: TGCGCCAGCAGCCAAGATTCGGCGGGAGGCCGGTCATACGAGCAGTACTTC.

The rearrangement joins TRBV6-5 to TRBJ1-4, with D perhaps TRBD1 (6 bases). This CDR3 is 16 amino acids long. The V end lost 0 bases, the J end lost 1 base, and 9 bases lay between the germline ends. The germline gives CDR1 MNHEY, CDR2 SVGAGI. This CDR3 reads CASSYSSGVTNEKLFF. CDR3 sequence (DNA): TGTGCCAGCAGTTACTCTTCAGGGGTAACTAATGAAAAACTGTTTTTT.

V usage is TRBV15 and J usage is TRBJ1-3; possibly TRBD1 for D (5 bases). Germline V gene sequence: CDR1 LNHNV, CDR2 YYDKDF (reference sequence). The CDR3 loop spans 15 amino acids. V lost 0 bases to trimming and J lost 4 bases, with 10 bases between them. Written as DNA, the CDR3 is TGTGCCACCAGCAGAGATAAGGGGTCCGGAAACACCATATATTTT. It yields the protein CATSRDKGSGNTIYF. The full variable domain, in which reference TRBV15 and TRBJ1-3 provide the parts outside the CDR3, is DAMVIQNPRYQVTQFGKPVTLSCSQTLNHNVMYWYQQKSSQAPKLLFHYYDKDFNNEADTPDNFQSRRPNTSFCFLDIRSPGLGDTAMYLCATSRDKGSGNTIYFGEGSWLTVV.

This sequence joins TRBV2 and TRBJ1-4; TRBD1 might be the D (5 bases). V lost 6 bases, J lost 10 bases, and 15 bases lay in between. Germline V gene data show CDR1 as SNHLY and CDR2 as FYNNEI. CDR3 length: 13 residues. CDR3 sequence reads: CASRGTASGKLFF. CDR3 in DNA: TGTGCCAGCAGGGGGACGGCGAGTGGAAAACTGTTTTTT.

The chain couples TRBV4-1 to TRBJ2-7; no definite D call. Between the trimmed V and J ends, which lost 0 bases and 4 bases, there was a span of 13 bases. Germline V gene data show CDR1 as MGHRA and CDR2 as YSYEKL. This CDR3 has 15 residues. In DNA form, the CDR3 reads TGCGCCAGCAGCCAAGATTCCGCCCCCGTTTACGAGCAGTACTTC. Translating it yields CASSQDSAPVYEQYF.

The CDR3 DNA sequence: TGTGCCAGCAGTTATTTGTCGACAGGCCTGACCTACGAGCAGTACTTC. It codes for CASSYLSTGLTYEQYF. The rearrangement joins TRBV6-5 to TRBJ2-7; maybe TRBD1 (6 bases). This CDR3 spans 16 amino acids. Trimming shortened V by 3 bases and J by 2 bases, and 17 bases separated the two germline ends. CDR1 MNHEY and CDR2 SVGAGI come from the germline V gene.

The rearrangement uses TRBV11-2 and TRBJ2-5; D gene uncertain. Trimming left V 5 bases short and J 4 bases short, with 17 bases between. CDR1 and CDR2 from the germline V gene are SGHAT and FQNNGV. This CDR3 is 15 amino acids long. CDR3 in DNA: TGTGCCAGCAGCAACTCCGCCACGGGCCGAGAGACCCAGTACTTC. It encodes CASSNSATGRETQYF.

The genes are TRBV27 and TRBJ1-1, with a tentative D call TRBD1 (5 bases). V was cut by 4 bases and J by 9 bases, with 18 bases left in between. Per germline, CDR1 MNHEY and CDR2 SMNVEV (reference sequence). This CDR3 region has 14 residues. In DNA, the CDR3 is TGTGCCAGCAGTTACACCGCCGGGGGGTCTAAAGCTTTCTTT. Amino acid sequence: CASSYTAGGSKAFF.

The table lists this clone with a few counts. In the same sample, other DNA sequences code for this CDR3. The chain is built from TRBV18 and TRBJ1-5; D is undetermined. V lost 1 base, J lost 5 bases, and 6 bases lay in between. The germline V gene has CDR1 KGHSH and CDR2 LQKENI. The CDR3 consists of 13 residues. The chain's CDR3 is CASSPRGDQPQHF. The CDR3 DNA reads TGTGCCAGCTCACCACGTGGGGATCAGCCCCAGCATTTT.

This chain joins TRBV6-5 and TRBJ2-5; 11 positions match TRBD2. In germline, CDR1 is MNHEY, CDR2 SVGAGI. The CDR3 has 15 amino acids. J gave up 1 base and V 2 bases, and 0 bases lay outside the gene matches. CDR3 bases: TGTGCCAGCAGTTACCTAGCGGGGGGCCAAGAGACCCAGTACTTC. Its translation is CASSYLAGGQETQYF.

This clone was seen a few times. The rearrangement links TRBV19 to TRBJ1-4; perhaps TRBD1 as D (6 bases). Between the trimmed V and J ends, which lost 5 bases and 5 bases, there was a span of 15 bases. Germline V gene data show CDR1 as LNHDA and CDR2 as SQIVND (reference sequence). The CDR3 totals 15 residues. The chain's CDR3 is CASSPRDTRNEKLFF. The CDR3 DNA sequence: TGTGCCAGTAGTCCCCGGGACACGAGGAATGAAAAACTGTTTTTT.

The chain uses TRBV3-1 (or the pseudogene TRBV3-2) and TRBJ2-7, with D maybe TRBD2 (6 bases). This CDR3 region has 18 residues. With 4 bases removed from V and 5 bases from J, the gap between germline ends came to 27 bases. Germline CDR1 is LGHDT and CDR2 is YNNKEL (reference sequence). CDR3 sequence (DNA): TGTGCCAGCAGCCGGAGGGCACCCATAGAAACGGGCGGGGACGAGCAGTACTTC. Its protein product is CASSRRAPIETGGDEQYF.

This chain uses TRBV6-1 with TRBJ1-2, with D possibly TRBD1 on 6 matching bases. Trimming removed 5 bases from V and 1 base from J, with 14 bases in between. The length of the CDR3 is 15 residues. Germline values: CDR1 MNHNS, CDR2 SASEGT. DNA of the CDR3: TGTGCCAGCAGTTCAGGGGCCGCCTTTAACTATGGCTACACCTTC. It translates to CASSSGAAFNYGYTF.

The chain links TRBV4-3 to TRBJ1-4; D is uncertain. CDR1 and CDR2 from the germline V gene are LGHNA and YSLEER. V shed 0 bases and J shed 5 bases, with 10 bases lying between them. This CDR3 region has 15 residues. The CDR3 DNA is TGCGCCAGCAGCCAAGATGGAGGGAAAAATGAAAAACTGTTTTTT. Translated, it gives CASSQDGGKNEKLFF.

This sequence joins TRBV19 and TRBJ2-7; D remains unclear. The germline CDR1 and CDR2 sequences are LNHDA and SQIVND (reference sequence). The CDR3 has 14 residues. V lost 3 bases and J lost 4, with 13 bases in between. CDR3 DNA sequence: TGTGCCAGTAGTATCGAAGGGCTGGGGTACGAGCAGTACTTC. Its translation is CASSIEGLGYEQYF.

The chain links TRBV19 to TRBJ1-5; D remains ambiguous. CDR3 length: 15 residues. Germline V CDR1 and CDR2: LNHDA, SQIVND (reference sequence). Trimming took off 5 bases at V and 0 bases at J, with 11 bases between the two ends. The CDR3 DNA reads TGTGCCAGTAGTGACTTCCAGGTTAGCAATCAGCCCCAGCATTTT. Translated, it gives CASSDFQVSNQPQHF. The full variable domain, completed using reference TRBV19 and TRBJ1-5, is DGGITQSPKYLFRKEGQNVTLSCEQNLNHDAMYWYRQDPGQGLRLIYYSQIVNDFQKGDIAEGYSVSREKKESFPLTVTSAQKNPTAFYLCASSDFQVSNQPQHFGDGTRLSIL.

The chain uses TRBV6-2 or TRBV6-3 and TRBJ2-7; no reliable D call. The CDR3 length is 17 residues. CDR1 is MNHEY and CDR2 is SVGEGT in the germline V gene. Trimming stripped 4 bases from V and 0 bases from J, with 19 bases between. The CDR3 DNA reads TGTGCCAGCAGTTCTTCCCCCCCGGGTCTCATCTCCTACGAGCAGTACTTC. It encodes CASSSSPPGLISYEQYF.

The chain has TRBV5-6 and TRBJ1-5, with D unclear. The V and J ends lost 1 base and 4 bases respectively, with 12 bases between them. This CDR3 is built from 15 residues. Germline CDR1 reads SGHDT; CDR2 reads YYEEEE. CDR3 in DNA: TGTGCCAGCAGCTTGCGTCGGGTTCCGAATCAGCCCCAGCATTTT. It translates to CASSLRRVPNQPQHF.

The chain links TRBV7-2 to TRBJ2-6; 11 bases line up with TRBD1. The CDR3 runs 17 residues. The V gene's germline CDR1 is SGHTA and CDR2 FQGNSA. V lost 5 bases and J lost 0; bases outside the gene matches: 3. CDR3 sequence reads: CASSRTGGSSGANVLTF. CDR3 in DNA: TGTGCCAGCAGCCGGACAGGGGGCAGCTCTGGGGCCAACGTCCTGACTTTC.

The CDR3 sequence: CATSRGFSNEKLFF. CDR3 bases: TGTGCCACCAGCAGAGGTTTTTCTAATGAAAAACTGTTTTTT. V usage is TRBV15 and J usage is TRBJ1-4; no clear D gene. This CDR3 spans 14 amino acids. In germline, CDR1 is LNHNV, CDR2 YYDKDF (reference sequence). V lost 1 base and J lost 3, with 6 bases in between.

This clone was found once. The chain employs TRBV6-2 or TRBV6-3 and TRBJ2-1; 12 bases line up with TRBD2. Germline CDR1 and CDR2: MNHEY and SVGEGT. This CDR3 comprises 17 residues. After removal of 4 bases from V and 1 base from J, the junction contained 5 bases not matched to a gene. The CDR3 region is CASSSLTSGSSYNEQFF. DNA for the CDR3: TGTGCCAGCAGTTCCCTGACTAGCGGGAGTTCCTACAATGAGCAGTTCTTC.

The chain carries TRBV14 and TRBJ1-2; no reliable D call. Looked up from germline, CDR1 is SGHDN and CDR2 is FVKESK. The CDR3 runs to 13 residues. V lost 2 bases and J lost 1, with 5 bases in between. Here the CDR3 reads CASSQPSNYGYTF. As DNA, the CDR3 is TGTGCCAGCAGCCAACCCAGTAACTATGGCTACACCTTC.

This clone was counted once. The CDR3 sequence: CASSQSRSSNQPQHF. The CDR3 DNA reads as TGTGCCAGCAGCCAGTCCAGGAGTAGCAATCAGCCCCAGCATTTT. This chain links TRBV3-1 (or the pseudogene TRBV3-2) with TRBJ1-5, with D unclear. The germline CDR1 and CDR2 sequences are LGHDT and YNNKEL (reference sequence). The CDR3 is made up of 15 amino acids. Trimming removed 3 bases at V and 0 bases at J, with 9 bases between.

The V call is TRBV6-5, the J call TRBJ1-2; D uncertain. Trimming pared 2 bases from V and 4 bases from J, leaving 14 bases between. CDR3 length: 15 residues. Germline assignment: CDR1 MNHEY and CDR2 SVGAGI. The CDR3 region is CASSYMGSKIYGYTF. The CDR3 DNA sequence: TGTGCCAGCAGTTACATGGGCAGTAAAATCTATGGCTACACCTTC.

The chain couples TRBV18 to TRBJ2-1, with TRBD2 matching 8 bases. J lost 0 bases, V lost 1 base, and 5 bases had no gene match. This CDR3 region has 17 residues. The germline gives CDR1 KGHSH, CDR2 LQKENI. CDR3 region: CASSPRAGGPSYNEQFF. The CDR3 nucleotides are TGTGCCAGCTCACCACGGGCGGGGGGCCCCTCCTACAATGAGCAGTTCTTC.

The chain recombines TRBV24-1 with TRBJ2-3; maybe TRBD2 (6 bases). This CDR3 region has 11 residues. V was cut by 9 bases and J by 5 bases, with 8 bases left in between. Germline loops: CDR1 KGHDR, CDR2 SFDVKD. The CDR3 region is CATAAGDTQYF. In nucleotides, the CDR3 is TGTGCCACCGCAGCGGGAGATACGCAGTATTTT.

The chain joins TRBV30 to TRBJ2-5; D is uncertain. Germline V CDR1 and CDR2: GTSNPN, SVGIG (reference sequence). Trimming took off 2 bases at V and 5 bases at J, with 9 bases between the two ends. The CDR3 spans 12 residues. The CDR3 loop reads CAWSPDRETQYF. CDR3 coding DNA: TGTGCCTGGAGTCCAGATCGTGAGACCCAGTACTTC.